One and the same sample provided the 29 T cell receptor beta chains below, sequenced in a study of blood T cell repertoires in COVID-19. Clones were sequenced by immunoSEQ multiplex PCR, and TCRdb holds only the in-frame ones, with some missing. The sample holds approximately 480,000 clones; around 90% are singletons and the top ten take 0.65% to 0.9%. Sample: PBMCs or T cells enriched from blood (not recorded which). These receptors all come from a young woman who had recovered from COVID-19.

The rearrangement uses TRBV20-1 and TRBJ1-1; D is ambiguous. CDR3 length: 10 amino acids. The V end was cut by 5 bases, the J end by 7 bases, with 8 bases between. CDR1 is DFQATT, CDR2 SNEGSKA, per germline (reference sequence). This chain's CDR3 is CSAGTDEAFF. CDR3 DNA sequence: TGCAGTGCTGGAACAGATGAAGCTTTCTTT.

V usage is TRBV4-1 and J usage is TRBJ2-5; 10 bases fit TRBD2. The germline V gene has CDR1 MGHRA and CDR2 YSYEKL. The V and J ends lost 4 bases and 5 bases, in that order; junction bases with no gene match: 10. The CDR3 has 16 amino acids. The CDR3 DNA sequence: TGCGCCAGCAGCCTCAATGGCCTAGCGGGGGCGGAGACCCAGTACTTC. Translating gives CASSLNGLAGAETQYF.

V gene TRBV6-5 combines with J gene TRBJ1-1; D not resolved. The germline V gene has CDR1 MNHEY and CDR2 SVGAGI. V dropped 11 bases and J dropped 1 base, with 20 bases sitting between them. The CDR3 is made up of 15 amino acids. The CDR3 region has the DNA TGTGCCGCCGAGGAGGCAGGCCCCGAGAACACTGAAGCTTTCTTT. This sequence encodes CAAEEAGPENTEAFF.

This clone appeared a single time. The chain recombines TRBV7-6 with TRBJ2-3; 13 bases fit TRBD2. The CDR3 covers 16 residues. V shed 3 bases, J shed 4 bases, and the junction held 4 bases outside the gene matches. Germline values: CDR1 SGHVS, CDR2 FNYEAQ. CDR3 sequence reads: CASSFRLAGGPDTQYF. CDR3 nucleotides: TGTGCCAGCAGCTTCAGACTAGCGGGGGGCCCAGATACGCAGTATTTT.

This chain joins TRBV6-7 and TRBJ1-1; 10 positions agree with TRBD1. TRBV6-7 is an ORF, with its function uncertain. This CDR3 spans 17 amino acids. V was pared by 2 bases and J by 3 bases, with 9 bases of the junction left unmatched. The CDR3 coding sequence is TGTGCCAGCAGTTACAGGAGTGGACAGGGGGAGGACACTGAAGCTTTCTTT. Its translation is CASSYRSGQGEDTEAFF.

This rearrangement joins TRBV14 to TRBJ2-2; D is possibly TRBD1 (6 bases). The germline V gene has CDR1 SGHDN and CDR2 FVKESK. V lost 3 bases and J lost 3, with 23 bases in between. The length of the CDR3 is 19 residues. Here the CDR3 DNA reads TGTGCCAGCAGCCACCTAGGGGCGCAGGGGCCTGCGGACACCGGGGAGCTGTTTTTT. It encodes CASSHLGAQGPADTGELFF.

J is TRBJ1-5 and V is TRBV27; D remains ambiguous. The germline CDR1 and CDR2 sequences are MNHEY and SMNVEV (reference sequence). V was pared by 3 bases and J by 0 bases, with 6 bases between. There are 14 residues in the CDR3. The CDR3 coding sequence is TGTGCCAGCAGTTTTCTACGTAGCAATCAGCCCCAGCATTTT. Translating it yields CASSFLRSNQPQHF.

The J gene is TRBJ1-2, the V gene TRBV4-1; D perhaps matches TRBD1 (5 bases). The V end was cut by 0 bases, the J end by 4 bases, with 15 bases between. This CDR3 contains 16 residues. The germline CDR1 and CDR2 sequences are MGHRA and YSYEKL. The CDR3 DNA follows: TGCGCCAGCAGCCAAGAGGTCAGGGAACGGAGCTATGGCTACACCTTC. Translated, it gives CASSQEVRERSYGYTF.

In nucleotides, the CDR3 is TGTGCCATCCGACCAAGGACTAGCGGGGGGGCCGAAGATACGCAGTATTTT. Its protein product is CAIRPRTSGGAEDTQYF. The V gene is TRBV10-3, the J gene TRBJ2-3; 15 positions agree with TRBD2. The CDR3 length is 17 residues. Germline CDR1 reads ENHRY; CDR2 reads SYGVKD. With 8 bases clipped from V and 5 bases from J, the junction kept 11 bases outside the gene matches.

There are a few counts of this clone. The rearrangement joins TRBV2 to TRBJ1-5; TRBD1 might be the D (6 bases). CDR3 length: 14 amino acids. Germline values: CDR1 SNHLY, CDR2 FYNNEI. With 1 base removed from V and 11 bases from J, the gap between germline ends came to 15 bases. CDR3: CASSEGDIREAQHF. CDR3 sequence (DNA): TGTGCCAGCAGTGAAGGGGACATTAGAGAGGCCCAGCATTTT. Filled out from reference TRBV2 and TRBJ1-5, the complete variable domain reads EPEVTQTPSHQVTQMGQEVILRCVPISNHLYFYWYRQILGQKVEFLVSFYNNEISEKSEIFDDQFSVERPDGSNFTLKIRSTKLEDSAMYFCASSEGDIREAQHFGDGTRLSIL.

The V gene is TRBV27, the J gene TRBJ1-2; 7 bases map to TRBD1. Germline values: CDR1 MNHEY, CDR2 SMNVEV (reference sequence). This CDR3 has 13 amino acids. V lost 4 bases to trimming and J lost 8 bases; unmatched junction nucleotides: 7. The CDR3 protein is CASSYDRDGGYTF. CDR3 nucleotides: TGTGCCAGCAGTTATGACAGGGATGGGGGCTACACCTTC.

The chain couples TRBV7-6 to TRBJ1-4; the D is unclear. The V gene lost 3 bases and the J gene lost 4 bases, with 3 bases spanning the gap. Per the germline V gene, CDR1 is SGHVS and CDR2 is FNYEAQ. The CDR3 has 12 residues. In DNA form, the CDR3 reads TGTGCCAGCAGCTTTCTTAATGAAAAACTGTTTTTT. This sequence encodes CASSFLNEKLFF. The full variable domain, in which reference TRBV7-6 and TRBJ1-4 provide the parts outside the CDR3, is GAGVSQSPRYKVTKRGQDVALRCDPISGHVSLYWYRQALGQGPEFLTYFNYEAQQDKSGLPNDRFSAERPEGSISTLTIQRTEQRDSAMYRCASSFLNEKLFFGSGTQLSVL.

J is TRBJ1-5 and V is TRBV19, with TRBD1 matching over 7 bases. The germline CDR1 and CDR2 sequences are LNHDA and SQIVND (reference sequence). The CDR3 runs to 15 residues. V shed 8 bases and J 0 bases; nucleotides not matched to a gene: 7. The CDR3 reads CASDRQGFSNQPQHF. As DNA, the CDR3 is TGTGCCAGTGACCGACAGGGCTTTAGCAATCAGCCCCAGCATTTT.

The chain combines TRBV30 with TRBJ1-2; 9 nucleotides agree with TRBD1. V dropped 1 base and J dropped 8; count of bases not matched to a gene: 5. Germline CDR1 and CDR2: GTSNPN and SVGIG (reference sequence). The CDR3 sequence is 13 residues long. CDR3 in amino acids: CAWSAGTGRGYTF. The CDR3 DNA reads as TGTGCCTGGAGTGCTGGGACAGGGAGAGGCTACACCTTC. The whole variable domain, filled in from reference TRBV30 and TRBJ1-2, reads SQTIHQWPATLVQPVGSPLSLECTVEGTSNPNLYWYRQAAGRGLQLLFYSVGIGQISSEVPQNLSASRPQDRQFILSSKKLLLSDSGFYLCAWSAGTGRGYTFGSGTRLTVV.

On this clone itself: Distinct nucleotide sequences in the sample also encode this CDR3. This rearrangement joins TRBV7-2 to TRBJ1-1, with a weak D call TRBD1 (6 bases). V lost 3 bases, J lost 1 base, and 9 bases lay in between. CDR1 and CDR2 (germline): SGHTA, FQGNSA. This CDR3 is 14 amino acids long. The CDR3 spells CASSLTGGNTEAFF. In DNA form, the CDR3 reads TGTGCCAGCAGCTTGACAGGTGGGAACACTGAAGCTTTCTTT.

The gene calls are TRBV30 and TRBJ1-6; D not certain. Between the trimmed V and J ends, which lost 3 bases and 5 bases, there was a span of 17 bases. The V gene's germline CDR1 is GTSNPN and CDR2 SVGIG (reference sequence). The CDR3 has 16 amino acids. Here the CDR3 reads CAWRLIFASHNSPLHF. The CDR3 DNA follows: TGTGCCTGGAGACTTATATTTGCCTCTCATAATTCACCCCTCCACTTT.

The gene calls are TRBV19 and TRBJ2-2; 9 bases line up with TRBD1. This CDR3 contains 15 residues. Germline lookup yields CDR1 LNHDA and CDR2 SQIVND (reference sequence). Germline trimming cut 9 bases from V and 4 bases from J; bases unmatched to any gene: 9. The CDR3 is CASSSGTGSTGELFF. The CDR3, as DNA: TGTGCCAGCTCCTCCGGGACAGGGAGCACCGGGGAGCTGTTTTTT. The full variable domain, completed using reference TRBV19 and TRBJ2-2, is DGGITQSPKYLFRKEGQNVTLSCEQNLNHDAMYWYRQDPGQGLRLIYYSQIVNDFQKGDIAEGYSVSREKKESFPLTVTSAQKNPTAFYLCASSSGTGSTGELFFGEGSRLTVL.

In this sample, this clone turned up a few times. The gene calls are TRBV6-4 and TRBJ2-7, with 10 bases fitting TRBD2. The V and J ends lost 5 bases and 6 bases, in that order; junction bases with no gene match: 7. There are 14 residues in the CDR3. CDR1 is MRHNA and CDR2 is SNTAGT in the germline V gene. The CDR3 region has the DNA TGTGCCAGCAGTCCTAGCGGGGGATCGCGCGAGCAGTACTTC. It is translated as CASSPSGGSREQYF.

The V and J genes are TRBV7-9 and TRBJ1-1; D is undetermined. V was pared by 5 bases and J by 1 base, with 14 bases between. The length of the CDR3 is 15 residues. The germline V gene encodes CDR1 SEHNR and CDR2 FQNEAQ (reference sequence). CDR3 coding DNA: TGTGCCAGCAGCGTTTACAGTGACCCGAACACTGAAGCTTTCTTT. It specifies CASSVYSDPNTEAFF.

This chain uses TRBV2 with TRBJ2-1, with TRBD2 identical over 8 bases. Germline CDR1 SNHLY, CDR2 FYNNEI. The CDR3 spans 15 residues. J was trimmed by 3 bases and V by 5 bases; bases with no gene match: 6. CDR3 residues: CASSQRGYYYNEQFF. The DNA for the CDR3 is TGTGCCAGCAGTCAGCGGGGGTACTACTACAATGAGCAGTTCTTC.

CDR3 sequence (DNA): TGTGCCAGCAGCTTGGACAGGGGTTCTGGCACTGAAGCTTTCTTT. This sequence encodes CASSLDRGSGTEAFF. The chain has TRBV5-8 and TRBJ1-1; TRBD1 agrees at 7 bases. The V gene end was trimmed by 0 bases and the J gene end by 4 bases; junction bases not matched to a gene: 6. This CDR3 is 15 amino acids long. The V gene's germline CDR1 is SGHTS and CDR2 YDEGEE.

CDR3 DNA: TGTGCCAGTAGTATAGACCGGGACACACAAGAGACCCAGTACTTC. Amino acid sequence: CASSIDRDTQETQYF. The J gene is TRBJ2-5, the V gene TRBV19; a weak D match, TRBD1 (6 bases). CDR3 length equals 15 residues. Germline V lookup: CDR1 LNHDA, CDR2 SQIVND (reference sequence). V was shortened by 0 bases and J by 2 bases, with 10 bases between the two germline ends.

This sequence joins TRBV2 and TRBJ2-7; maybe TRBD2 (7 bases). The CDR3 contains 12 residues. Germline lookup yields CDR1 SNHLY and CDR2 FYNNEI. V was pared by 8 bases and J by 3 bases, with 11 bases between. CDR3 nucleotides: TGTGCCAGCCGGGGGGCCAGCTACGAGCAGTACTTC. Translated, it gives CASRGASYEQYF. The full variable domain, its missing parts supplied by reference TRBV2 and TRBJ2-7, is EPEVTQTPSHQVTQMGQEVILRCVPISNHLYFYWYRQILGQKVEFLVSFYNNEISEKSEIFDDQFSVERPDGSNFTLKIRSTKLEDSAMYFCASRGASYEQYFGPGTRLTVT.

The rearrangement uses TRBV4-1 and TRBJ1-1; 9 positions agree with TRBD1. Unmatched junction bases numbered 4, after V lost 3 bases and J lost 5 bases. CDR3 length: 14 residues. Looked up from germline, CDR1 is MGHRA and CDR2 is YSYEKL. The CDR3 sequence: CASSQGQGMTEAFF. The CDR3 nucleotides read TGCGCCAGCAGCCAGGGACAGGGAATGACTGAAGCTTTCTTT.

This clone appeared once. The chain couples TRBV5-1 to TRBJ1-2, with D possibly TRBD1 on 6 matching bases. The CDR3 totals 15 residues. V gave up 4 bases and J gave up 2 bases, with 15 bases separating them. The germline V gene has CDR1 SGHRS and CDR2 YFSETQ. The CDR3 DNA is TGCGCCAGCAGCACGGGACATGCAAGCAACTATGGCTACACCTTC. Translation: CASSTGHASNYGYTF.

This chain connects TRBV7-6 to TRBJ2-5; D ambiguous. V lost 1 base, J lost 2 bases, and 11 bases lay in between. Germline values: CDR1 SGHVS, CDR2 FNYEAQ. The CDR3 is 15 residues long. The DNA for the CDR3 is TGTGCCAGCAGCTTAGAGGCGACAAGTCAAGAGACCCAGTACTTC. Protein: CASSLEATSQETQYF.

The chain carries TRBV29-1 and TRBJ1-2; D uncertain. The V gene's germline CDR1 is SQVTM and CDR2 ANQGSEA. Trimming cost V 7 bases and J 8 bases, with 17 bases left between them. This CDR3 has 12 residues. The CDR3 protein is CSGFLLGRGYTF. Here the CDR3 DNA reads TGCAGCGGATTCCTCCTCGGGAGGGGCTACACCTTC.

J is TRBJ2-7 and V is TRBV6-6; the match to TRBD1 covers 9 bases. The trim removed 2 bases at V and 2 bases at J, leaving 7 bases unmatched. CDR1 is MNHNY and CDR2 is SVGAGI in the germline V gene (reference sequence). This CDR3 has 16 amino acids. The CDR3 spells CASSYPTGGEPYEQYF. CDR3 sequence (DNA): TGTGCCAGCAGTTACCCGACAGGGGGTGAGCCCTACGAGCAGTACTTC.

The V and J genes are TRBV19 and TRBJ2-7; 11 bases are shared with TRBD2. CDR1 and CDR2 from the germline V gene are LNHDA and SQIVND (reference sequence). The J segment lost 5 bases and the V segment lost 4 bases, leaving 16 bases of the junction unmatched. The CDR3 is made up of 18 amino acids. In nucleotides, the CDR3 is TGTGCCAGTAGTAGGACATCTGGGGCTAGCGGGGGGCGACACGAGCAGTACTTC. It specifies CASSRTSGASGGRHEQYF.